Described below is a single TCR beta chain sequence and its context. Antigen specificity is unknown. This entry is derived from a study of T cells expressing NK-cell markers. Whole-study context: Sorted CD3+CD56-NKG2C+, CD3+CD56+NKG2C- and CD3+CD56+NKG2C+ T cells were the source of the TCR beta repertoires. Study-wide points: These same clonotypes (in a handful of donors) also led the CD3+CD56-NKG2C+ fraction. The study found dominant NKG2C+ clonotypes at about 1.0-8% of CD8+ T cells in over five donors.

CDR3 length equals 14 residues. Germline values: CDR1 LGHNA, CDR2 YNFKEQ. The cDNA for TCR beta came from 5'RACE template switching with UMIs. With the 5' RACE reads reprocessed, TCRdb shows one record per CDR3 protein and no DNA. The table lists some 190,000 distinct CDR3 sequences. Sample: blood T cells: a sorted CD56 or NKG2C T cell subset, CD4+ or CD8+ T cells, or bulk PBMC T cells (not recorded which). The sequence derives from a man aged 18-70 years in good health. V usage is TRBV4-2 and J usage is TRBJ2-1. CDR3 region: CASSQPKGGNEQFF.